One and the same sample provided the 20 T cell receptor beta chains below, sequenced in a study of beta chain features in type 1 diabetes. All of the isolated RNA was reverse transcribed, so expressed TCRB transcripts were sequenced. Profiling relied on immunoSEQ multiplex PCR, and the TCRdb table lists in-frame clones only, not all of them. The repertoire consists of roughly 310,000 clones, with about 10% occurring once and the leading ten covering roughly 0.014%. Material for sequencing was naive CD4+ T cells from blood. These receptors originate from a woman aged 25-40 years in good health.

The CDR3 DNA is TGTGCCAGCAGCCAAGCCCCACAGGGGGGAGAGACCCAGTACTTC. It yields the protein CASSQAPQGGETQYF. This chain connects TRBV4-2 to TRBJ2-5; 8 nucleotides agree with TRBD1. V lost 1 base and J lost 4; bases outside the gene matches: 5. This CDR3 spans 15 amino acids. CDR1 is LGHNA, CDR2 YNFKEQ, per germline.

This clone was found a few times. The chain joins TRBV18 to TRBJ1-1, with D hard to call. The V and J ends lost 0 bases and 6 bases respectively, with 11 bases between them. The CDR3 loop spans 14 amino acids. Germline loops: CDR1 KGHSH, CDR2 LQKENI. The DNA for the CDR3 is TGTGCCAGCTCACCACCGGGCGGGATCCCTGAAGCTTTCTTT. Encoded protein: CASSPPGGIPEAFF.

The chain employs TRBV18 and TRBJ2-5, with TRBD1 matching 9 bases. The CDR3 contains 14 residues. The germline gives CDR1 KGHSH, CDR2 LQKENI. Unmatched junction bases numbered 2, after V lost 3 bases and J lost 3 bases. CDR3: CASSPGTGKETQYF. CDR3 DNA sequence: TGTGCCAGCTCACCCGGGACAGGGAAAGAGACCCAGTACTTC. Drawing the rest from reference TRBV18 and TRBJ2-5, the complete variable domain is NAGVMQNPRHLVRRRGQEARLRCSPMKGHSHVYWYRQLPEEGLKFMVYLQKENIIDESGMPKERFSAEFPKEGPSILRIQQVVRGDSAAYFCASSPGTGKETQYFGPGTRLLVL.

This clone was recorded a few times. The chain has TRBV9 and TRBJ2-1, with TRBD2 matching 10 bases. The ends lost 1 base at V and 8 bases at J; junction bases unmatched: 15. The germline gives CDR1 SGDLS, CDR2 YYNGEE. The CDR3 loop spans 18 amino acids. DNA for the CDR3: TGTGCCAGCAGCGTACAGGTGGGACTAGCGCGGGAGAGGGATGAGCAGTTCTTC. Translating gives CASSVQVGLARERDEQFF.

This clone has only a few counts. The chain is built from TRBV7-9 and TRBJ2-5; weak D call: TRBD1 (5 bases). V was pared by 3 bases and J by 6 bases, with 20 bases between. The length of the CDR3 is 16 residues. Germline CDR1 is SEHNR and CDR2 is FQNEAQ (reference sequence). CDR3 DNA: TGTGCCAGCAGCTTCCTGGACCGACAGTTCAGGCAGACCCAGTACTTC. Its protein is CASSFLDRQFRQTQYF.

This clone was counted only a few times. This chain uses TRBV7-8 with TRBJ1-5, with D possibly being TRBD1 (5 bases). The CDR3 has 15 amino acids. Germline-derived CDR1 and CDR2 are SGHVS and FQNEAQ. V shed 2 bases and J shed 1 base, with 9 bases lying between them. CDR3 residues: CASSLQGTSNQPQHF. In nucleotides, the CDR3 is TGTGCCAGCAGCTTACAGGGCACAAGCAATCAGCCCCAGCATTTT.

The V and J genes are TRBV15 and TRBJ2-2, with 7 bases matching TRBD1. Germline V gives CDR1 LNHNV, CDR2 YYDKDF (reference sequence). The trim removed 1 base at V and 1 base at J, leaving 0 bases unmatched. The CDR3 spans 15 residues. The CDR3 DNA reads TGTGCCACCAGCAGAGGACAGGGGAACACCGGGGAGCTGTTTTTT. This translates into CATSRGQGNTGELFF.

This chain uses TRBV7-8 with TRBJ2-7; TRBD2 aligns across 9 bases. This CDR3 has 16 amino acids. V gave up 1 base and J gave up 2 bases; unmatched junction bases: 6. Germline V lookup: CDR1 SGHVS, CDR2 FQNEAQ. CDR3 in amino acids: CASSLVGAGGAYEQYF. As DNA, the CDR3 is TGTGCCAGCAGCTTAGTCGGAGCGGGGGGAGCCTACGAGCAGTACTTC.

This chain joins TRBV9 and TRBJ2-3, with 9 bases fitting TRBD1. V gave up 4 bases and J gave up 4 bases; unmatched junction bases: 10. Germline V gene lookup returns CDR1 SGDLS and CDR2 YYNGEE. The CDR3 has 16 amino acids. CDR3 protein: CASSPPGTGFADTQYF. As DNA, the CDR3 is TGTGCCAGCAGCCCCCCCGGGACAGGGTTTGCAGATACGCAGTATTTT.

This clone was detected only a few times. The chain carries TRBV5-1 and TRBJ2-1, with 7 nucleotides matching TRBD2. Germline V CDR1 and CDR2: SGHRS, YFSETQ. This CDR3 comprises 15 residues. V lost 3 bases and J lost 7; bases outside the gene matches: 10. In DNA, the CDR3 is TGCGCCAGCAGCTGGGGGGGAGAAGTAGGTAATGAGCAGTTCTTC. Translation gives CASSWGGEVGNEQFF.

This clone was recorded a few times. The chain uses TRBV5-5 and TRBJ2-3; 7 nucleotides agree with TRBD2. The CDR3 loop spans 17 amino acids. J was trimmed by 2 bases and V by 0 bases; bases with no gene match: 9. Per the germline V gene, CDR1 is SGHKS and CDR2 is YYEKEE (reference sequence). CDR3 loop: CASSLEPSGTFTDTQYF. CDR3 DNA: TGTGCCAGCAGCTTGGAACCTAGCGGTACCTTCACAGATACGCAGTATTTT. Full variable domain (missing parts from reference TRBV5-5 and TRBJ2-3): DAGVTQSPTHLIKTRGQQVTLRCSPISGHKSVSWYQQVLGQGPQFIFQYYEKEERGRGNFPDRFSARQFPNYSSELNVNALLLGDSALYLCASSLEPSGTFTDTQYFGPGTRLTVL.

This clone was detected only a few times. The chain recombines TRBV29-1 with TRBJ2-1, with 13 bases matching TRBD2. CDR1 and CDR2 from the germline V gene are SQVTM and ANQGSEA. The length of the CDR3 is 14 residues. V trimming: 4 bases; J trimming: 15 bases; junction bases outside the gene matches: 12. CDR3 nucleotide sequence: TGCAGCGTTGGGACGGGACTAGCGGGGTCCTCTGGGTTCTTC. This encodes CSVGTGLAGSSGFF.

This sequence joins TRBV25-1 and TRBJ2-1; TRBD1 is a possible D gene (7 bases). The CDR3 sequence is 14 residues long. V was trimmed by 3 bases and J by 12 bases, leaving 18 bases between them. Germline V gives CDR1 MGHDK, CDR2 SYGVNS. DNA for the CDR3: TGTGCCAGCAGTGATGTGGAGGGGGCTGTTGTGCAGTTCTTC. This gives the protein CASSDVEGAVVQFF.

This clone was observed a handful of times. The gene calls are TRBV19 and TRBJ2-1; TRBD2 matches 8 bases. Germline trimming cut 0 bases from V and 4 bases from J; bases unmatched to any gene: 2. This CDR3 comprises 15 residues. Germline lookup yields CDR1 LNHDA and CDR2 SQIVND (reference sequence). CDR3 region: CASSIETSGYNEQFF. DNA of the CDR3: TGTGCCAGTAGTATAGAAACTAGCGGTTACAATGAGCAGTTCTTC.

This clone was seen a few times. The rearrangement uses TRBV7-2 and TRBJ1-5, with 7 bases matching TRBD1. The CDR3 length is 15 residues. The V and J ends lost 5 bases and 4 bases, in that order; junction bases with no gene match: 8. CDR1 SGHTA and CDR2 FQGNSA come from the germline V gene. The CDR3 DNA sequence: TGTGCCAGCAGCACGAGTGGGACAGCGAATCAGCCCCAGCATTTT. As protein: CASSTSGTANQPQHF.

J is TRBJ1-3 and V is TRBV2; D is uncertain. Trimming cost V 4 bases and J 0 bases, with 16 bases left between them. CDR3 size: 17 residues. In germline, CDR1 is SNHLY, CDR2 FYNNEI. This CDR3 reads CASSAQLTTLSGNTIYF. CDR3 coding DNA: TGTGCCAGCAGTGCACAGTTAACCACCCTCTCTGGAAACACCATATATTTT.

The chain combines TRBV30 with TRBJ2-5; D might be TRBD2 (6 bases). The CDR3 covers 13 residues. From germline, CDR1 is GTSNPN and CDR2 SVGIG (reference sequence). The germline V and J ends were trimmed by 6 bases and 2 bases, with 13 bases remaining between them. The CDR3 nucleotides are TGTGCCTGCATGAGGGGACTTCAAGAGACCCAGTACTTC. Translating gives CACMRGLQETQYF.

The genes are TRBV7-9 and TRBJ2-3; D remains ambiguous. This CDR3 is 16 amino acids long. V shed 1 base and J shed 6 bases, with 17 bases lying between them. CDR1 is SEHNR, CDR2 FQNEAQ, per germline (reference sequence). The CDR3 protein is CASSLEAGAQADTQYF. CDR3 DNA sequence: TGTGCCAGCAGCTTAGAAGCAGGCGCTCAGGCCGATACGCAGTATTTT.

The chain combines TRBV7-9 with TRBJ2-1, with D maybe TRBD2 (6 bases). The germline CDR1 and CDR2 sequences are SEHNR and FQNEAQ (reference sequence). The CDR3 runs 15 residues. The V end was cut by 5 bases, the J end by 2 bases, with 13 bases between. CDR3 DNA: TGTGCCAGCAGCGATCTAGCGCCTGCCTACAATGAGCAGTTCTTC. It is translated as CASSDLAPAYNEQFF.

This clone occurred a few times. This rearrangement joins TRBV7-2 to TRBJ2-1; 11 bases line up with TRBD2. The CDR3 runs 15 residues. The germline V gene encodes CDR1 SGHTA and CDR2 FQGNSA. Germline trimming cut 5 bases from V and 4 bases from J; bases unmatched to any gene: 4. DNA for the CDR3: TGTGCCAGCAGCGTGGGACTAGCGGATTACAATGAGCAGTTCTTC. Protein product: CASSVGLADYNEQFF. Complete variable domain (other parts from reference TRBV7-2 and TRBJ2-1): GAGVSQSPSNKVTEKGKDVELRCDPISGHTALYWYRQSLGQGLEFLIYFQGNSAPDKSGLPSDRFSAERTGGSVSTLTIQRTQQEDSAVYLCASSVGLADYNEQFFGPGTRLTVL.